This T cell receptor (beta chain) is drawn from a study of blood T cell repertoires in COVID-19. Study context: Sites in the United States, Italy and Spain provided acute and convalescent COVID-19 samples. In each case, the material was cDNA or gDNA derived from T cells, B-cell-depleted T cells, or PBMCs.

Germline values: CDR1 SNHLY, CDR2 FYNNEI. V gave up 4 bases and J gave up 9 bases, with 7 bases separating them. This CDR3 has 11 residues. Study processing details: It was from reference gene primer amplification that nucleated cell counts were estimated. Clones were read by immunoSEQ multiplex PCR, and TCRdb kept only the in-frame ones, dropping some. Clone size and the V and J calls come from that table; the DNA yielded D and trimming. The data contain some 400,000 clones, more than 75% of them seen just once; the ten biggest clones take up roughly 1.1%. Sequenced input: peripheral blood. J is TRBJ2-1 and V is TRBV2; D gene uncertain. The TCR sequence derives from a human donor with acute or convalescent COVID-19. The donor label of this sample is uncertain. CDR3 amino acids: CASSVESEQFF. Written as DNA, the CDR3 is TGTGCCAGCAGTGTCGAGTCTGAGCAGTTCTTC.